This T cell receptor beta chain was captured in a study of PD-1 blockade in classical Hodgkin lymphoma. The CDR3 has 14 amino acids. J lost 2 bases, V lost 5 bases, and 5 bases had no gene match. CDR1 and CDR2 (germline): SGHAT, FQNNGV. Profiled with immunoSEQ multiplex PCR; TCRdb holds only in-frame clones, not every one. This sample has 100,000 or so clones, with roughly 90% found just once. After autologous stem cell transplantation all patients relapsed, and prior brentuximab vedotin exposure differed between cohorts. Patients had relapsed/refractory classical Hodgkin lymphoma with complete response, partial response or progressive disease as best response.

The V and J genes are TRBV11-2 and TRBJ2-7, with 8 positions matching TRBD1. This TCR derives from a human donor with classical Hodgkin lymphoma. The sequencing here drew on peripheral blood mononuclear cells (PBMCs), taken before the second cycle of nivolumab. The CDR3 DNA follows: TGTGCCAGCAGCCCCCGGACAGGGACCTACGAGCAGTACTTC. Translated, it gives CASSPRTGTYEQYF. The whole variable domain, remainder taken from reference TRBV11-2 and TRBJ2-7, is EAGVAQSPRYKIIEKRQSVAFWCNPISGHATLYWYQQILGQGPKLLIQFQNNGVVDDSQLPKDRFSAERLKGVDSTLKIQPAKLEDSAVYLCASSPRTGTYEQYFGPGTRLTVT.